The sequence of this TCR beta chain was determined in a study of blood T cell repertoires in COVID-19. The CDR3 consists of 16 residues. CDR1 and CDR2 from the germline V gene are SGHAT and FQNNGV. With V trimmed by 1 base and J by 8 bases, 8 bases remained unmatched. The protocol was immunoSEQ multiplex PCR, while the TCRdb copy is restricted to in-frame clones and leaves out a portion. Here the sample spans approximately 440,000 clones, more than 70% being singletons. V is TRBV11-2 and J is TRBJ1-4; TRBD1 aligns across 9 bases. Sequencing used peripheral blood. The clonotype originates from a woman aged 45-65 years with COVID-19, enrolled during active disease. The CDR3 nucleotides read TGTGCCAGCAGCTTAGGTCTGACAGGGGGTCAAGAAAAACTGTTTTTT. Amino acid sequence: CASSLGLTGGQEKLFF.